The 5 T cell receptor beta chains in this list originate from one sample, sequenced in a study of spatial heterogeneity in lung cancer. Notes on the study in general: Mutation tallies in tumors tracked expanded intratumoral alpha and beta TCR counts.

Each CDR3 protein gets one entry after TCRdb re-called the 5' RACE reads with MiXCR. The sample consists of about 100,000 distinct CDR3 sequences, approximately 4.7% of them appearing once. No antigen is known for these receptors. The time point was: sample taken at primary tumor resection. The source was lung tumor tissue, collected at surgery. These TCRs come from a male donor with early-stage non-small cell lung cancer.

This clonotype has at least ten counts. The CDR3, as DNA: TGTGCCAGCAGTTTAGCCAGCGGCACAGATACGCAGTATTTT. Protein sequence: CASSLASGTDTQYF. The chain links TRBV27 to TRBJ2-3; no reliable D call. Per germline, CDR1 MNHEY and CDR2 SMNVEV (reference sequence). CDR3 size: 14 residues. Trimming removed 2 bases from V and 1 base from J, with 7 bases in between.

The chain is built from TRBV7-6 and TRBJ2-1; tentatively, D is TRBD2 (5 bases). The CDR3 runs 13 residues. Trimming took 4 bases from V and 6 from J, leaving 10 bases between them. CDR1 and CDR2 (germline): SGHVS, FNYEAQ. In DNA form, the CDR3 reads TGTGCCAGCAGCTCACTTGAGGGCAATGAGCAGTTCTTC. Translated, it gives CASSSLEGNEQFF.

This clonotype was recorded a few times. V and J are TRBV20-1 and TRBJ1-5; D possibly corresponds to TRBD1 (5 bases). V dropped 0 bases and J dropped 9 bases, with 24 bases sitting between them. Germline V gene sequence: CDR1 DFQATT, CDR2 SNEGSKA (reference sequence). CDR3 size: 17 residues. This CDR3 reads CSARDNLEGIQAGPQHF. The CDR3 nucleotides read TGCAGTGCTAGAGATAACTTGGAGGGGATACAAGCCGGGCCCCAGCATTTT.

At least ten counts were recorded for this clonotype. The chain carries TRBV20-1 and TRBJ2-1; no definite D call. This CDR3 contains 17 residues. CDR1 and CDR2 (germline): DFQATT, SNEGSKA (reference sequence). V dropped 0 bases and J dropped 0 bases, with 15 bases sitting between them. DNA for the CDR3: TGCAGTGCTAGAGACATGGTTGGCGGTACCTCCTACAATGAGCAGTTCTTC. Its translation: CSARDMVGGTSYNEQFF.

This clonotype was counted at least ten times. The J gene is TRBJ2-7, the V gene TRBV11-2; TRBD2 agrees at 9 bases. The V gene's germline CDR1 is SGHAT and CDR2 FQNNGV. Trimming cost V 4 bases and J 5 bases; bases outside gene matches: 9. The CDR3 has 15 residues. CDR3 amino acids: CASSSIAGARHEQYF. The CDR3, as DNA: TGTGCCAGCAGCTCGATAGCGGGAGCCCGCCACGAGCAGTACTTC.